Listed below are T cell receptor beta chains from one sample, sequenced in a study of long-term antiretroviral therapy in people with HIV. Repertoires were generated with immunoSEQ multiplex PCR, while TCRdb's copy carries only in-frame clones and drops some. The sample includes more than 15,000 clones, about 94% of them seen just once. The sequencing used unsorted PBMCs, collected approximately 6.4 years after starting antiretroviral therapy. These receptor sequences come from a woman aged 50 to 60 with HIV. Each CDR3 is given with its conserved first and last residue. The D gene is left open where the match is weak. Some rows have no size entry. The others give once, few or many, or a class for an expanded clone.

>NA|TRBD2|TRBJ2-3|TRBV13
TGTGCCAGCAGCTTGTTTGCGGGAGGGTCAGATACGCAGTATTTT
CASSLFAGGSDTQYF
>NA|NA|TRBJ2-1|TRBV6-5
TGTGCCAGCAGCGAAACAGGGTTAGTGAATGAGCAGTTCTTC
CASSETGLVNEQFF
>NA|NA|TRBJ2-2|TRBV21-1
TGTGCCAGCAGCAAAGTGGGTACGGGACTAGCGGGAGGGCCCACCGGGGAGCTGTTTTTT
CASSKVGTGLAGGPTGELFF
>NA|NA|TRBJ2-7|TRBV27
TGTGCCAGCAGTTTAAGCCCACTACAAGGCTCCGAGCAGTACTTC
CASSLSPLQGSEQYF
>NA|NA|TRBJ2-5|TRBV7-9
TGTGCCAGCACCAAATCCCTAGGGGAGACCCAGTACTTC
CASTKSLGETQYF
>NA|NA|TRBJ1-1|TRBV27
TGTGCCAGCAGTTTAAAAGCGGGAGGTGGGGGGGCGCGTACTGAAGCTTTCTTT
CASSLKAGGGGARTEAFF
>NA|TRBD2|TRBJ2-1|TRBV5-1
TGCGCCAGCAGCCTAGGACTAGCGAATGAGCAGTTCTTC
CASSLGLANEQFF
>NA|NA|TRBJ1-2|TRBV28
TGTGCCAGCAGTTTAACTTACAGGGAGAATATTGGCTACACCTTC
CASSLTYRENIGYTF
>NA|TRBD1|TRBJ2-5|TRBV9
TGTGCCAGCAGCGAGGGACAGTTGGTCAGAGAGACCCAGTACTTC
CASSEGQLVRETQYF
>NA|NA|TRBJ1-5|TRBV11-2
TGTGCCAGCAGCTTAGATGGAGGAACCCAGCCCCAGCATTTT
CASSLDGGTQPQHF
>NA|NA|TRBJ2-7|TRBV9
TGTGCCAGCAGCGTAGTCGGAGGAGACGAGCAGTACTTC
CASSVVGGDEQYF
>NA|NA|TRBJ2-7|TRBV4-3
TGCGCCAGCAGCCTCTCGCCGGGCGGCAGGGGGGGCGAGCAGTACTTC
CASSLSPGGRGGEQYF
>NA|NA|TRBJ2-2|TRBV6-5
TGTGCCAGCAGTAACGTAGCCACCGGGGAGCTGTTTTTT
CASSNVATGELFF
>once|TRBD1|TRBJ2-5|TRBV5-5
TGTGCCAGCAGCTTGGGGACAGGGGTTCAAGAGACCCAGTACTTC
CASSLGTGVQETQYF
>NA|NA|TRBJ1-1|TRBV7-6
TGTGCCAGCAGCTTAGCGGGGTCACCAAACACTGAAGCTTTCTTT
CASSLAGSPNTEAFF
>NA|TRBD2|TRBJ2-7|TRBV7-9
TGTGCCAGCAGCTATACTAGCGGGGCCACCTACGAGCAGTACTTC
CASSYTSGATYEQYF
>NA|TRBD2|TRBJ2-5|TRBV5-1
TGCGCCAGCAGCTTGGAGGGAACTAGCGGGAAAGAGACCCAGTACTTC
CASSLEGTSGKETQYF
>NA|TRBD2|TRBJ2-1|TRBV27
TGTGCCAGCAGTACCTTAGCGGGACTCGACAATGAGCAGTTCTTC
CASSTLAGLDNEQFF
>NA|NA|TRBJ1-1|TRBV16
TGTGCCAGCAGCCAACGGGGGTCTTCCACTGAAGCTTTCTTT
CASSQRGSSTEAFF
>NA|TRBD1|TRBJ2-1|TRBV7-3
TGTGCCAGCAGCGACTCGGGACAGTACAATGAGCAGTTCTTC
CASSDSGQYNEQFF
>NA|NA|TRBJ1-6|TRBV4-3
TGCGCCAGCAGCCAAGGTGCACCCCTCCACTTT
CASSQGAPLHF
>few|NA|TRBJ1-5|TRBV6-5
TGTGCCAGCAGTTACTCTAGTTCCGCGGGTCAGCCCCAGCATTTT
CASSYSSSAGQPQHF
>NA|NA|TRBJ1-1|TRBV6-1
TGTGCCAGCAGTGCAGGCACAGTTTCCAACACTGAAGCTTTCTTT
CASSAGTVSNTEAFF